This T cell receptor beta chain appears in the sequencing data of a study of cytomegalovirus exposure and HLA in healthy donors. Germline loops: CDR1 SGHAT, CDR2 FQNNGV. V lost 5 bases and J lost 6, with 14 bases in between. The CDR3 is made up of 13 amino acids. This clone was observed a handful of times. As yet, its antigen is unknown. The PCR was carried out with 60 Vbeta primers and 13 Jbeta primers. Clones were read by immunoSEQ multiplex PCR, and TCRdb kept only the in-frame ones, dropping some. The table shows 90,000 to 120,000 clones, with about 77% occurring only once. Broader study findings: It was taken for granted in presence/absence analyses that sequencing depth across donors was roughly uniform. Reports indicated that the classifier achieved high specificity and sensitivity in diagnosing cytomegalovirus status.

The chain employs TRBV11-2 and TRBJ2-7; D is unresolved. Sequenced material: PBMCs. The source of this sequence is a woman aged 50 to 60 in good health and CMV-seropositive. Here the CDR3 DNA reads TGTGCCAGCAGCCCAAGAAGCAACGGCGAGCAGTACTTC. Residues: CASSPRSNGEQYF.